This is a list of T cell receptor beta chains from one sample in a study of T-cell reconstitution after alpha-beta-depleted transplantation in children. TCRdb redid the calling of the PCR reads with MiXCR, one entry per CDR3 protein. This repertoire shows about 610,000 distinct CDR3 sequences, about 10% found once; its top ten account for 4% to 5%. Sequenced material: PBMCs from the stem cell graft donor, taken from the stem cell graft. The receptors here all came from a human donor who donated a stem cell graft to a child with acute myeloid leukemia. The CDR3 runs from the conserved cysteine through the conserved F or W. The D gene is left open where the match is weak. Size is omitted from some rows. Given values are once, few, many or a class for expanded clones.

D: TRBD2
size: few
J: TRBJ2-3
V: TRBV20-1
CDR3: CSLQRLAGDTDTQYF
DNA: TGCAGTCTCCAGCGGCTAGCGGGAGACACAGATACGCAGTATTTT

D: -
size: -
J: TRBJ2-1
V: TRBV30
CDR3: CASQGSSYNEQFF
DNA: TGTGCCTCGCAGGGGAGCTCCTACAATGAGCAGTTCTTC

D: -
size: few
J: TRBJ1-5
V: TRBV14
CDR3: CASSQGRGQPQHF
DNA: TGTGCCAGCAGCCAAGGGAGGGGCCAGCCCCAGCATTTT

D: TRBD1
size: few
J: TRBJ1-1
V: TRBV29-1
CDR3: CSVFRTGNTEAFF
DNA: TGCAGCGTTTTTAGGACAGGGAACACTGAAGCTTTCTTT

D: -
size: few
J: TRBJ1-5
V: TRBV12-3/TRBV12-4
CDR3: CASSFKGQPQHF
DNA: TGTGCCAGCAGTTTTAAGGGACAGCCCCAGCATTTT

D: -
size: -
J: TRBJ1-2
V: TRBV29-1
CDR3: CSVGGRGGAGYGYTF
DNA: TGCAGCGTTGGGGGTCGCGGGGGCGCTGGCTATGGCTACACCTTC

D: -
size: many
J: TRBJ1-2
V: TRBV10-3
CDR3: CAIRDNTNYGYTF
DNA: TGTGCCATCCGGGACAACACTAACTATGGCTACACCTTC

D: TRBD1
size: few
J: TRBJ1-2
V: TRBV20-1
CDR3: CSATTGVGYTF
DNA: TGCAGTGCTACCACAGGGGTGGGCTACACCTTC

D: TRBD1
size: few
J: TRBJ1-2
V: TRBV20-1
CDR3: CSAERTGDYGYTF
DNA: TGCAGTGCTGAAAGGACAGGGGACTATGGCTACACCTTC

D: TRBD2
size: few
J: TRBJ2-2
V: TRBV12-3/TRBV12-4
CDR3: CASSSDSSGSAENTGELFF
DNA: TGTGCCAGCAGTTCCGACTCTAGCGGGAGCGCGGAGAACACCGGGGAGCTGTTTTTT

D: -
size: few
J: TRBJ2-1
V: TRBV29-1
CDR3: CSVEDWAPADEQFF
DNA: TGCAGCGTTGAAGATTGGGCCCCGGCGGATGAGCAGTTCTTC

D: TRBD2
size: many
J: TRBJ2-3
V: TRBV7-8
CDR3: CASGEERGTRVDTQYF
DNA: TGTGCCAGCGGGGAAGAGCGAGGGACTAGGGTGGATACGCAGTATTTT

D: -
size: -
J: TRBJ2-1
V: TRBV18
CDR3: CASSPQDRYNEQFF
DNA: TGTGCCAGCTCACCGCAGGACAGATACAATGAGCAGTTCTTC

D: -
size: many
J: TRBJ2-1
V: TRBV7-9
CDR3: CASSPPPRFGNEQFF
DNA: TGTGCCAGCAGCCCACCCCCGCGTTTCGGGAATGAGCAGTTCTTC

D: -
size: many
J: TRBJ2-3
V: TRBV6-5
CDR3: CASSYSFETRRVRDTQYF
DNA: TGTGCCAGCAGTTACTCCTTCGAGACTAGACGCGTTAGAGATACGCAGTATTTT

D: -
size: -
J: TRBJ2-7
V: TRBV7-2
CDR3: CASSLAPSRGGASYEQYF
DNA: TGTGCCAGCAGCTTAGCGCCTAGTAGGGGGGGGGCCTCCTACGAGCAGTACTTC

D: -
size: few
J: TRBJ2-5
V: TRBV14
CDR3: CASSPRFYSIQETQYF
DNA: TGTGCCAGCAGCCCAAGATTTTACAGTATACAAGAGACCCAGTACTTC

D: TRBD2
size: -
J: TRBJ2-1
V: TRBV20-1
CDR3: CSASGGLAAYNEQFF
DNA: TGCAGTGCTAGTGGTGGACTAGCGGCTTACAATGAGCAGTTCTTC

D: TRBD1
size: few
J: TRBJ1-1
V: TRBV3-1
CDR3: CASSQGRGLNTEAFF
DNA: TGTGCCAGCAGCCAAGGCAGGGGGCTCAACACTGAAGCTTTCTTT

D: -
size: -
J: TRBJ1-1
V: TRBV5-5
CDR3: CASSLWASRDTEAFF
DNA: TGTGCCAGCAGCCTTTGGGCCTCGCGGGACACTGAAGCTTTCTTT

D: TRBD2
size: -
J: TRBJ2-3
V: TRBV11-2
CDR3: CASSLVLAGSTDTQYF
DNA: TGTGCCAGCAGCTTAGTTCTAGCGGGGAGCACAGATACGCAGTATTTT

D: TRBD2
size: few
J: TRBJ2-1
V: TRBV7-3
CDR3: CASSQAGGLAGVEQFF
DNA: TGTGCCAGCAGCCAAGCGGGGGGACTAGCGGGAGTTGAGCAGTTCTTC

D: -
size: -
J: TRBJ2-2
V: TRBV3-1
CDR3: CASSQNVRGGELFF
DNA: TGTGCCAGCAGCCAAAACGTACGAGGCGGGGAGCTGTTTTTT

D: TRBD1
size: many
J: TRBJ1-3
V: TRBV11-2
CDR3: CASSLVGRGTGGRRATIYF
DNA: TGTGCCAGCAGCTTAGTAGGCCGCGGGACAGGGGGCCGACGGGCCACCATATATTTT

D: TRBD2
size: -
J: TRBJ2-7
V: TRBV7-8
CDR3: CASTSGTKQYEQYF
DNA: TGTGCCAGCACCTCCGGGACTAAGCAATACGAGCAGTACTTC

D: -
size: -
J: TRBJ2-3
V: TRBV2
CDR3: CASSLTGDSTDTQYF
DNA: TGTGCCAGCAGCCTGACAGGAGATAGCACAGATACGCAGTATTTT

D: -
size: few
J: TRBJ1-5
V: TRBV12-3/TRBV12-4
CDR3: CASRLGRGNQPQHF
DNA: TGTGCCAGCAGGCTCGGCAGGGGTAATCAGCCCCAGCATTTT

D: -
size: -
J: TRBJ2-7
V: TRBV12-3/TRBV12-4
CDR3: CASTFGGARYEQYF
DNA: TGTGCCAGCACCTTCGGCGGGGCTCGCTACGAGCAGTACTTC

D: -
size: many
J: TRBJ2-1
V: TRBV6-2/TRBV6-3
CDR3: CASSRREGINEQFF
DNA: TGTGCCAGCAGCCGTAGAGAGGGGATCAATGAGCAGTTCTTC

D: -
size: few
J: TRBJ2-3
V: TRBV10-3
CDR3: CAISESWRAPDTQYF
DNA: TGTGCCATCAGTGAGTCGTGGAGGGCCCCAGATACGCAGTATTTT

D: -
size: few
J: TRBJ2-5
V: TRBV18
CDR3: CASSRQAGPTQETQYF
DNA: TGTGCCAGCTCACGCCAGGCCGGACCAACCCAAGAGACCCAGTACTTC

D: -
size: many
J: TRBJ1-5
V: TRBV6-1
CDR3: CASTRGGMGQPQHF
DNA: TGTGCCAGCACCAGGGGAGGGATGGGTCAGCCCCAGCATTTT

D: TRBD2
size: many
J: TRBJ2-2
V: TRBV20-1
CDR3: CSARDARTSGVTGELFF
DNA: TGCAGTGCTAGAGATGCTAGGACTAGCGGAGTCACCGGGGAGCTGTTTTTT

D: -
size: -
J: TRBJ2-1
V: TRBV5-1
CDR3: CASSFVGGPYNEQFF
DNA: TGCGCCAGCAGCTTCGTGGGAGGCCCCTACAATGAGCAGTTCTTC

D: TRBD2
size: many
J: TRBJ2-3
V: TRBV4-2
CDR3: CASSQEVLAGAADTQYF
DNA: TGTGCCAGCAGCCAGGAGGTTCTAGCGGGAGCGGCAGATACGCAGTATTTT

D: TRBD2
size: few
J: TRBJ2-5
V: TRBV12-3/TRBV12-4
CDR3: CASSFYGGGRATETQYF
DNA: TGTGCCAGCAGTTTCTACGGGGGCGGGAGGGCCACGGAGACCCAGTACTTC

D: TRBD1
size: few
J: TRBJ2-7
V: TRBV15
CDR3: CATSRGTGQLIRNEQYF
DNA: TGTGCCACCAGCAGAGGGACAGGACAATTAATCCGAAACGAGCAGTACTTC

D: -
size: -
J: TRBJ2-7
V: TRBV4-3
CDR3: CASSQAGGGPYEQYF
DNA: TGCGCCAGCAGCCAAGCGGGCGGAGGCCCCTACGAGCAGTACTTC

D: -
size: many
J: TRBJ2-5
V: TRBV5-6
CDR3: CASSLGQGRGQETQYF
DNA: TGTGCCAGCAGCTTGGGACAAGGCCGCGGCCAAGAGACCCAGTACTTC

D: -
size: few
J: TRBJ2-1
V: TRBV7-9
CDR3: CASSLYNPGYNEQFF
DNA: TGTGCCAGCAGCTTATATAATCCCGGCTACAATGAGCAGTTCTTC

D: -
size: -
J: TRBJ2-3
V: TRBV20-1
CDR3: CSARGSSNRPHTQYF
DNA: TGCAGTGCTAGAGGTTCCTCGAACCGACCCCATACGCAGTATTTT

D: -
size: -
J: TRBJ2-1
V: TRBV11-1
CDR3: CASSPWTGGNEQFF
DNA: TGTGCCAGCAGCCCATGGACGGGCGGCAATGAGCAGTTCTTC

D: -
size: -
J: TRBJ2-7
V: TRBV18
CDR3: CASSRIAREYRFSEQYF
DNA: TGTGCCAGCTCACGGATTGCCCGAGAATACAGGTTCAGCGAGCAGTACTTC

D: -
size: few
J: TRBJ1-3
V: TRBV4-2
CDR3: CASSSAHREGNTIYF
DNA: TGTGCCAGCAGCTCAGCTCACAGGGAAGGAAACACCATATATTTT

D: -
size: -
J: TRBJ2-7
V: TRBV6-5
CDR3: CASSYQASTASSYEQYF
DNA: TGTGCCAGCAGTTACCAAGCCTCGACGGCCAGCTCCTACGAGCAGTACTTC

D: TRBD1
size: -
J: TRBJ1-6
V: TRBV4-2
CDR3: CASTPDRTSYNSPLHF
DNA: TGTGCCAGCACTCCGGACAGGACCTCCTATAATTCACCCCTCCACTTT

D: TRBD2
size: -
J: TRBJ2-3
V: TRBV20-1
CDR3: CSADPGLGADTQYF
DNA: TGCAGTGCTGACCCGGGACTAGGGGCAGATACGCAGTATTTT

D: -
size: few
J: TRBJ2-2
V: TRBV6-1
CDR3: CASRRPGPGELFF
DNA: TGTGCCAGCAGACGACCAGGACCCGGGGAGCTGTTTTTT

D: TRBD2
size: -
J: TRBJ2-3
V: TRBV6-2/TRBV6-3
CDR3: CASSYKLAGNTDTQYF
DNA: TGTGCCAGCAGTTACAAACTAGCGGGGAACACAGATACGCAGTATTTT

D: -
size: many
J: TRBJ2-1
V: TRBV7-2
CDR3: CASSLKPGSNEQFF
DNA: TGTGCCAGCAGCTTAAAACCGGGAAGCAATGAGCAGTTCTTC

D: -
size: -
J: TRBJ2-5
V: TRBV30
CDR3: CACNPPVGGSAQYF
DNA: TGTGCCTGTAACCCTCCGGTTGGGGGGTCGGCCCAGTACTTC

D: TRBD1
size: few
J: TRBJ2-1
V: TRBV29-1
CDR3: CSVAPSTTRPGQLFF
DNA: TGCAGCGTGGCCCCCTCGACTACGCGACCGGGACAGTTATTCTTC

D: TRBD1
size: -
J: TRBJ1-1
V: TRBV5-1
CDR3: CASSLGQGQEAIF
DNA: TGCGCCAGCAGCTTGGGACAGGGGCAGGAAGCTATCTTT